In its sample, the clone carrying this T cell receptor beta chain was seen many times. Germline lookup yields CDR1 MGHRA and CDR2 YSYEKL. Trimming stripped 2 bases from V and 4 bases from J, with 8 bases between. This CDR3 region has 13 residues. Time point indicated: patch test 3, about 24 weeks after DPC sensitization. This sample's treatment: therapeutic diphenylcyclopropenone sensitization with weekly scalp DPC. The data originate from a study of human T cells and chemical hapten exposure. Across the study: 2% DPC applied to an approximately 2 cm by approximately 2 cm arm area sensitized donors.

Individual cDNA molecules had unique molecular identifiers attached to them by the library. TCRdb fed the RACE reads into MiXCR, producing one record per CDR3 protein. The table records tens of thousands of distinct CDR3 sequences, around 10% of them present only once. The TCR originated in a woman in her forties or fifties with alopecia areata. Some clones in this sample may be carry-over from other donors' samples. The V call is TRBV4-1, the J call TRBJ2-5; TRBD1 might be the D (5 bases). Sequences were derived from whole blood, sampled in connection with sensitization to the hapten diphenylcyclopropenone (DPC). The CDR3 bases are TGCGCCAGCAGCCAATGGCAGGGAGAGACCCAGTACTTC. This codes for CASSQWQGETQYF.